Presented here are 2 T cell receptor beta chains from one specimen sequenced in a study of CD8 T cells in ankylosing spondylitis. General study results and limits: A motif in TCR beta, a set of 8 or 9 highly homologous variants, appeared characteristic of ankylosing spondylitis blood.

TCRdb used MiXCR to reprocess the 5' RACE reads, holding one entry per CDR3 protein. In the table there are some 840,000 distinct CDR3 sequences, about an eighth of which are singletons. These receptors' antigens are unknown. The sequenced sample was blood, either unsorted or a sorted T cell fraction (not recorded which). All receptors derive from a male donor with ankylosing spondylitis.

The rearrangement joins TRBV20-1 to TRBJ2-7; D is tentatively TRBD1 or TRBD2 (5 bases each). Per germline, CDR1 DFQATT and CDR2 SNEGSKA (reference sequence). The CDR3 contains 15 residues. V was pared by 0 bases and J by 4 bases, with 16 bases between. CDR3 bases: TGCAGTGCTAGAGATGGGGGACCGAGGGGTTACGAGCAGTACTTC. It translates to CSARDGGPRGYEQYF.

This clonotype was seen more than once but under ten times. The gene calls are TRBV20-1 and TRBJ2-3; D possibly uses TRBD1 or TRBD2 (6 bases each). With 0 bases removed from V and 4 bases from J, the gap between germline ends came to 14 bases. Germline V gene sequence: CDR1 DFQATT, CDR2 SNEGSKA (reference sequence). The CDR3 length is 15 residues. The CDR3 sequence is CSARDWGANADTQYF. CDR3 DNA sequence: TGCAGTGCTAGAGATTGGGGGGCAAACGCAGATACGCAGTATTTT.